This T cell receptor (beta chain) was recovered during a study of T cell responses to AZD1222 COVID-19 vaccine. Study conclusions and caveats: Mostly white British, mostly female donors; authors suggested clonal diversity may be underestimated. Sampling that yielded the repertoires occurred only after the peak T cell response. Spike-wide coverage was observed for vaccine-associated CD4 TCRs, with dominant responses at 160-218 and 743-854.

Worth noting for this clone: Antigen unknown.

Generated by immunoSEQ multiplex PCR, the TCRdb table keeps only in-frame clones and is missing some. The table records approximately 100,000 clones, over 75% of them present only once. CDR3 length: 15 amino acids. Trimming took off 4 bases at V and 0 bases at J, with 10 bases between the two ends. CDR1 is SGHRS and CDR2 is YFSETQ in the germline V gene. The origin of this receptor is an adult who received the AZD1222 COVID-19 vaccine. The sequencing used peripheral blood, collected 28 days after the second AZD1222 dose. The rearrangement links TRBV5-1 to TRBJ1-4, with D maybe TRBD1 (6 bases). CDR3 sequence reads: CASSPRTATNEKLFF. The DNA for the CDR3 is TGCGCCAGCAGCCCAAGGACAGCAACTAATGAAAAACTGTTTTTT.